The present entry profiles one T cell receptor (beta chain) with its context. The data stem from a study of glioma-infiltrating T cells after dendritic cell vaccination. Germline V gives CDR1 LNHNV, CDR2 YYDKDF (reference sequence). The CDR3 loop spans 15 amino acids. Unmatched junction bases numbered 7, after V lost 5 bases and J lost 3 bases. Using immunoSEQ multiplex PCR, the repertoire was profiled, and TCRdb retains in-frame clones only, with some absent. The table records about 92,000 clones, more than 75% of them present only once. Source: blood, taken before dendritic cell vaccination. The chain is built from TRBV15 and TRBJ2-5; TRBD1 agrees at 9 bases. This TCR was sampled from a human donor with glioblastoma. The CDR3 here is CATSGGDRAKETQYF. The CDR3 nucleotides read TGTGCCACCAGCGGTGGGGACAGGGCGAAAGAGACCCAGTACTTC.